The rows below give T cell receptor beta chains drawn from one sample of a study of identical twins. TCRdb re-called the 5' RACE reads through MiXCR, storing one row per CDR3 protein. Of about 330,000 distinct CDR3 sequences listed, roughly 12% are singletons. Another study also made use of these data, one on yellow fever vaccine responses in identical twins.

The sample consisted of CD8+ T cells sorted from blood. The receptor source for this set is a young woman in good health. The CDR3 runs from the conserved cysteine through the conserved F or W. Each record gives: D gene, V gene, clone size, J gene, CDR3 DNA, CDR3 protein. A D gene is named only where the DNA matches it firmly. Clone size is shown for a subset of rows, as once, few, many or a class of expanded clone.

d_call: TRBD1; v_call: TRBV15; clone_size: many; j_call: TRBJ2-3; cdr3_nt: TGTGCCACCAGCAGTAACACCGGGACAGGCGTCCCAGATACGCAGTATTTT; cdr3_aa: CATSSNTGTGVPDTQYF
d_call: TRBD1; v_call: TRBV2; clone_size: NA; j_call: TRBJ2-7; cdr3_nt: TGTGCCAGCAGTGACCCCGGACAGGCCTACGAGCAGTACTTC; cdr3_aa: CASSDPGQAYEQYF
d_call: NA; v_call: TRBV24-1; clone_size: NA; j_call: TRBJ2-3; cdr3_nt: TGTGCCACCAGTGGCGCGGCAGATATGGATACGCAGTATTTT; cdr3_aa: CATSGAADMDTQYF
d_call: NA; v_call: TRBV5-1; clone_size: NA; j_call: TRBJ1-1; cdr3_nt: TGCGCCAGCAGCTTGGATCCGGGGACCCTGGGCACTGAAGCTTTCTTT; cdr3_aa: CASSLDPGTLGTEAFF
d_call: NA; v_call: TRBV6-2/TRBV6-3; clone_size: NA; j_call: TRBJ2-6; cdr3_nt: TGTGCCAGCAGTTACTTGCTTGGGGCCTCAGGGGTCTCTGGGGCCAACGTCCTGACTTTC; cdr3_aa: CASSYLLGASGVSGANVLTF
d_call: NA; v_call: TRBV6-5; clone_size: few; j_call: TRBJ2-5; cdr3_nt: TGTGCCAGCAGTTACGTGGGGGAAGAGACCCAGTACTTC; cdr3_aa: CASSYVGEETQYF
d_call: NA; v_call: TRBV12-3/TRBV12-4; clone_size: few; j_call: TRBJ1-2; cdr3_nt: TGTGCCAGCAGTTTAGGCCTAGGTAGCTATGGCTACACCTTC; cdr3_aa: CASSLGLGSYGYTF
d_call: NA; v_call: TRBV4-1; clone_size: NA; j_call: TRBJ1-2; cdr3_nt: TGCGCCAGCAGCCAAGCCGGGAAGGCCTATGGCTACACCTTC; cdr3_aa: CASSQAGKAYGYTF
d_call: NA; v_call: TRBV20-1; clone_size: few; j_call: TRBJ2-3; cdr3_nt: TGCAGTGCCAGTGGGCTCTTCGACGGGTTGGGCACAGATACGCAGTATTTT; cdr3_aa: CSASGLFDGLGTDTQYF
d_call: NA; v_call: TRBV15; clone_size: NA; j_call: TRBJ2-1; cdr3_nt: TGTGCCACCAGACGCCCCCCGACGACGGAGCCCAGGAGCTCCTACAATGAGCAGTTCTTC; cdr3_aa: CATRRPPTTEPRSSYNEQFF
d_call: NA; v_call: TRBV6-1; clone_size: many; j_call: TRBJ1-1; cdr3_nt: TGTGCCAGCAGTGAAGGAATGAACACTGAAGCTTTCTTT; cdr3_aa: CASSEGMNTEAFF
d_call: NA; v_call: TRBV7-2; clone_size: NA; j_call: TRBJ2-3; cdr3_nt: TGTGCCAGCAGCTTAACTAGCCAACCCATGGATACGCAGTATTTT; cdr3_aa: CASSLTSQPMDTQYF
d_call: NA; v_call: TRBV15; clone_size: few; j_call: TRBJ2-2; cdr3_nt: TGTGCCACCAGCAGAGATAGTGGCACCGGGGAGCTGTTTTTT; cdr3_aa: CATSRDSGTGELFF
d_call: TRBD2; v_call: TRBV5-6; clone_size: NA; j_call: TRBJ2-7; cdr3_nt: TGTGCCAGCAGCCCCGGACTAGCGGGAGTTCCCTACGAGCAGTACTTC; cdr3_aa: CASSPGLAGVPYEQYF
d_call: TRBD2; v_call: TRBV24-1; clone_size: NA; j_call: TRBJ2-7; cdr3_nt: TGTGCCACCAGTGATTCGTCTAGCGGGGCCTTACACTACGAGCAGTACTTC; cdr3_aa: CATSDSSSGALHYEQYF
d_call: NA; v_call: TRBV4-1; clone_size: many; j_call: TRBJ1-5; cdr3_nt: TGCGCCAGCAGCCAACGGTCTGCGGGCCAGCCCCAGCATTTT; cdr3_aa: CASSQRSAGQPQHF
d_call: TRBD1; v_call: TRBV28; clone_size: NA; j_call: TRBJ2-1; cdr3_nt: TGTGCCAGCAGTCGGGACAGGGGGTACAGTGAGCAGTTCTTC; cdr3_aa: CASSRDRGYSEQFF
d_call: NA; v_call: TRBV2; clone_size: few; j_call: TRBJ2-6; cdr3_nt: TGTGCCAGCTGGGACACCCGCTCTGGGGCCAACGTCCTGACTTTC; cdr3_aa: CASWDTRSGANVLTF
d_call: NA; v_call: TRBV27; clone_size: NA; j_call: TRBJ2-5; cdr3_nt: NA; cdr3_aa: CASSSSGVASGQETQYF
d_call: TRBD2; v_call: TRBV3-1; clone_size: few; j_call: TRBJ2-1; cdr3_nt: TGTGCCAGCAGCCAGCTAGCGGGAGGGCTCAGCTCCTACAATGAGCAGTTCTTC; cdr3_aa: CASSQLAGGLSSYNEQFF
d_call: TRBD1; v_call: TRBV12-3/TRBV12-4; clone_size: NA; j_call: TRBJ1-5; cdr3_nt: TGTGCCAGCAGTTTAGGCCAGGGGGCTCAGCCCCAGCATTTT; cdr3_aa: CASSLGQGAQPQHF
d_call: NA; v_call: TRBV11-1; clone_size: few; j_call: TRBJ2-3; cdr3_nt: TGTGCCAGCAGCCCGAAAGACCCCGGGACTTACTCTAGCACAGATACGCAGTATTTT; cdr3_aa: CASSPKDPGTYSSTDTQYF